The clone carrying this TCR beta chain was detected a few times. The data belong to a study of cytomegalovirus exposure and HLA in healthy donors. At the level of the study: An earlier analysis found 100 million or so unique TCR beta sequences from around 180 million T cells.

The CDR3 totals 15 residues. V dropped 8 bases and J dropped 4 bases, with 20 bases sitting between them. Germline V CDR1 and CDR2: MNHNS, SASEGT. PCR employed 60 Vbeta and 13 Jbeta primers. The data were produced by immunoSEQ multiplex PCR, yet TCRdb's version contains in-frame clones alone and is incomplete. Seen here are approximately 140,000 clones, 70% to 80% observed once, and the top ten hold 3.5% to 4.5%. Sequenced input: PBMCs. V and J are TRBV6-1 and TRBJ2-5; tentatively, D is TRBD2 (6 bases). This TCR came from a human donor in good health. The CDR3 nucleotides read TGTGCCAGCTCAGGTTTGTTCGGGGGATCAGAGACCCAGTACTTC. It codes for CASSGLFGGSETQYF.